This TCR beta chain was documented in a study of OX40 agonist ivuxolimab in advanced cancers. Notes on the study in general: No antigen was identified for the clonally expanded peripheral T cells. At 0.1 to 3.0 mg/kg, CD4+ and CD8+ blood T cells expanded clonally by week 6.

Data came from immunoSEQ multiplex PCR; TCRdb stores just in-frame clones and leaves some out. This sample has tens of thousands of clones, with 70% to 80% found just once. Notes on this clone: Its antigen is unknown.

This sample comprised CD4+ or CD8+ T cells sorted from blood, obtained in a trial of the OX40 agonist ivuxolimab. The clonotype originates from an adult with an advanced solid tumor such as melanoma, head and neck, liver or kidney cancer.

CDR3 coding DNA: TGCGCCAGCAGCCCAACTAGCGCCAGAGATTGGGGCCGGGGCGAGCAGTACTTC. Protein product: CASSPTSARDWGRGEQYF. The chain combines TRBV5-1 with TRBJ2-7, with 7 positions matching TRBD2. Germline V gene lookup returns CDR1 SGHRS and CDR2 YFSETQ. This CDR3 comprises 18 residues. V dropped 4 bases and J dropped 6; count of bases not matched to a gene: 22.